The 8 T cell receptor beta chains below all came from one sample that was sequenced in a study of T cell clones after liver transplantation. The repertoire was sequenced with immunoSEQ multiplex PCR; TCRdb's copy has only in-frame clones and lacks some. This table holds under 55,000 clones, roughly nine tenths found once. Sequenced material: CD8+ T cells from blood, taken 12 months after liver transplant. These TCRs come from a human patient who received a liver transplant. Part of the T cells may come from the graft donor.

The V and J genes are TRBV29-1 and TRBJ2-3; D not certain. CDR1 and CDR2 (germline): SQVTM, ANQGSEA. Trimming cost V 2 bases and J 2 bases, with 5 bases left between them. CDR3 size: 12 residues. In nucleotides, the CDR3 is TGCAGCGTTGAACTACTCACAGATACGCAGTATTTT. It yields the protein CSVELLTDTQYF.

Here the CDR3 DNA reads TGTGCCAGCACCCTCGGAGGGGGCACCTATTACGAGCAGTACTTC. It encodes CASTLGGGTYYEQYF. V and J are TRBV28 and TRBJ2-7, with D maybe TRBD1 (7 bases). Trimming took 7 bases from V and 4 from J, leaving 20 bases between them. The CDR3 is 15 residues long. Germline assignment: CDR1 MDHEN and CDR2 SYDVKM.

This clone is medium-sized. The chain joins TRBV29-1 to TRBJ1-2, with a possible D match to TRBD1 (5 bases). The CDR3 is 12 residues long. Germline V gene sequence: CDR1 SQVTM, CDR2 ANQGSEA. V dropped 6 bases and J dropped 8 bases, with 16 bases sitting between them. DNA for the CDR3: TGCAGCGTACCCCCGGGGCCAGGGGGCTACACCTTC. Translated: CSVPPGPGGYTF.

Worth noting for this clone: The junction differs from germline at one of its ends, possibly a read error. Other DNA sequences in this sample translate to the same CDR3. The chain links TRBV5-4 to TRBJ1-2, with D perhaps matching TRBD1 (6 bases). Germline loops: CDR1 SGHNT, CDR2 YYREEE (reference sequence). The CDR3 sequence is 15 residues long. The CDR3: CASSPYRETNYGYTF. The DNA of the CDR3 is TGTGCCAGCAGCCCATACAGGGAAACTAACTATGGCTACACCTTT.

The chain employs TRBV4-1 and TRBJ1-2, with a tentative D call TRBD1 (5 bases). This CDR3 is 16 amino acids long. Between the trimmed V and J ends, which lost 0 bases and 2 bases, there was a span of 13 bases. In germline, CDR1 is MGHRA, CDR2 YSYEKL. CDR3 loop: CASSQDQGRWNYGYTF. The CDR3 DNA is TGCGCCAGCAGCCAAGATCAGGGTCGGTGGAACTATGGCTACACCTTC.

This chain uses TRBV2 with TRBJ2-1; D is possibly TRBD2 (6 bases). Trimming shortened V by 0 bases and J by 8 bases, and 17 bases separated the two germline ends. Germline V gives CDR1 SNHLY, CDR2 FYNNEI. This CDR3 has 16 amino acids. CDR3 loop: CASSEALLTSKHEQFF. For the CDR3, the DNA is TGTGCCAGCAGTGAAGCGCTTCTTACTAGCAAACATGAGCAGTTCTTC.

This rearrangement joins TRBV11-2 to TRBJ2-1; a weak D match, TRBD2 (6 bases). The V gene lost 6 bases and the J gene lost 5 bases, with 11 bases spanning the gap. The CDR3 spans 13 residues. Germline values: CDR1 SGHAT, CDR2 FQNNGV. The CDR3 is CASRAWGDNEQFF. In nucleotides, the CDR3 is TGTGCCAGCAGAGCTTGGGGGGACAATGAGCAGTTCTTC.

The CDR3 nucleotides read TGTGCCAGCAGTGCAAACCCCTGGGAACTGTTTTTT. This codes for CASSANPWELFF. The genes are TRBV6-6 and TRBJ1-4; D gene uncertain. Germline V CDR1 and CDR2: MNHNY, SVGAGI (reference sequence). The ends were cut back, 5 bases at V and 12 bases at J, with 13 bases in the middle. This CDR3 region has 12 residues.